This T cell receptor (beta chain) originates from a study of T cells in Graves' hyperthyroidism and ophthalmopathy. Amplified TCR beta CDR3 regions derived from RNA transcripts. TCR CDR3 regions were first amplified by RT-PCR with HTBI primers. TCRdb reanalysed the multiplex PCR reads using MiXCR and keeps one entry per CDR3 protein. The profile covers a few hundred thousand distinct CDR3 sequences, with roughly 46% appearing a single time and around 8% taken by the ten largest. In regard to this clonotype: One end of the junction fails to match germline, which may point to a read error.

This CDR3 has 13 amino acids. The germline V gene encodes CDR1 MNHEY and CDR2 SMNVEV (reference sequence). The chain joins TRBV27 to TRBJ2-5; the D gene could be TRBD1 or TRBD2 (5 bases each). Sequencing used peripheral blood or thyroid tissue (not recorded which). This receptor was obtained from a young woman with Graves' hyperthyroidism. The CDR3 coding sequence is TGTGCCAGCAGTCGAACCGCGAGGGGTGGCGAGTTCTTC. This gives the protein CASSRTARGGEFF.